These 20 T cell receptor beta chains came from one sample sequenced in a study of T cell responses to AZD1222 COVID-19 vaccine. Repertoires were generated with immunoSEQ multiplex PCR, while TCRdb's copy carries only in-frame clones and drops some. The data show more than 35,000 clones, with over 80% seen just once and approximately 52% held by the top ten. Sequenced material: peripheral blood, taken on day 0 of AZD1222 vaccination. All receptors come from an adult in good health.

The chain employs TRBV19 and TRBJ2-1; 8 nucleotides align to TRBD1. The V segment lost 1 base and the J segment 2 bases; nucleotides outside the gene matches: 1. This CDR3 contains 15 residues. Germline CDR1 and CDR2: LNHDA and SQIVND (reference sequence). The CDR3 DNA reads TGTGCCAGTAGTATAGCGGGACAGGCCTACAATGAGCAGTTCTTC. The encoded protein is CASSIAGQAYNEQFF.

The V gene is TRBV6-5, the J gene TRBJ2-1; 10 positions agree with TRBD1. The germline V gene has CDR1 MNHEY and CDR2 SVGAGI. The V gene end was trimmed by 6 bases and the J gene end by 5 bases; junction bases not matched to a gene: 10. The CDR3 is 16 residues long. CDR3 region: CASRYPGQGPDNEQFF. The CDR3 region has the DNA TGTGCCAGCAGGTACCCGGGACAGGGGCCCGACAATGAGCAGTTCTTC.

The rearrangement uses TRBV6-5 and TRBJ2-7; 11 nucleotides match TRBD1. With V trimmed by 4 bases and J by 3 bases, 2 bases remained unmatched. This CDR3 is 14 amino acids long. Germline loops: CDR1 MNHEY, CDR2 SVGAGI. CDR3 nucleotide sequence: TGTGCCAGCAGTTCCGGGACAGGGGGCTACGAGCAGTACTTC. It encodes CASSSGTGGYEQYF.

This rearrangement joins TRBV7-2 to TRBJ1-6, with 9 bases aligning to TRBD1. This CDR3 spans 18 amino acids. Trimming at V came to 5 bases and at J to 0 bases, leaving 8 bases not matched to a gene. Germline V CDR1 and CDR2: SGHTA, FQGNSA. CDR3 residues: CASSTTGGPSSYNSPLHF. The DNA for the CDR3 is TGTGCCAGCAGCACAACAGGGGGCCCGAGCTCCTATAATTCACCCCTCCACTTT. Full variable domain (missing parts from reference TRBV7-2 and TRBJ1-6): GAGVSQSPSNKVTEKGKDVELRCDPISGHTALYWYRQSLGQGLEFLIYFQGNSAPDKSGLPSDRFSAERTGGSVSTLTIQRTQQEDSAVYLCASSTTGGPSSYNSPLHFGNGTRLTVT.

This clone was picked up one time. The DNA for the CDR3 is TGTGCCAGCAGCCTACTAGCGGCCCCCACAGATACGCAGTATTTT. This sequence encodes CASSLLAAPTDTQYF. The chain is built from TRBV7-9 and TRBJ2-3; 8 bases map to TRBD2. The CDR3 runs 15 residues. Looked up from germline, CDR1 is SEHNR and CDR2 is FQNEAQ (reference sequence). Germline trimming cut 5 bases from V and 2 bases from J; bases unmatched to any gene: 6. Complete variable domain (other parts from reference TRBV7-9 and TRBJ2-3): DTGVSQNPRHKITKRGQNVTFRCDPISEHNRLYWYRQTLGQGPEFLTYFQNEAQLEKSRLLSDRFSAERPKGSFSTLEIQRTEQGDSAMYLCASSLLAAPTDTQYFGPGTRLTVL.

This clone was recorded once. The CDR3 DNA is TGTGCCAGCAGCTTAGGTCCCGGAGAGACCCAGTACTTC. Translated, it gives CASSLGPGETQYF. The J gene is TRBJ2-5, the V gene TRBV7-3, with D hard to call. From germline, CDR1 is SGHTA and CDR2 FQGTGA. The V end was cut by 2 bases, the J end by 4 bases, with 8 bases between. This CDR3 comprises 13 residues.

The chain has TRBV4-1 and TRBJ2-6, with 7 nucleotides matching TRBD1. This CDR3 region has 15 residues. V gave up 4 bases and J gave up 4 bases; unmatched junction bases: 4. Germline CDR1 MGHRA, CDR2 YSYEKL. Here the CDR3 reads CASSPTGVGANVLTF. CDR3 bases: TGCGCCAGCAGCCCCACAGGGGTCGGGGCCAACGTCCTGACTTTC.

The rearrangement links TRBV5-4 to TRBJ2-1; either TRBD1 or TRBD2 may supply D (6 bases each). CDR1 and CDR2 (germline): SGHNT, YYREEE (reference sequence). The CDR3 covers 15 residues. Trimming shortened V by 2 bases and J by 4 bases, and 13 bases separated the two germline ends. CDR3 nucleotides: TGTGCCAGCAGCTTTACGGGGGCGGGATACAATGAGCAGTTCTTC. This encodes CASSFTGAGYNEQFF.

V and J are TRBV28 and TRBJ1-2; 7 nucleotides line up with TRBD1. The CDR3 covers 15 residues. The junction had 13 bases not matched to a gene; V was cut back by 8 bases and J by 4 bases. Germline loops: CDR1 MDHEN, CDR2 SYDVKM. The CDR3 DNA reads TGTGCCAGCTCCTTCAGGGGGGTACCGATCTATGGCTACACCTTC. Translating it yields CASSFRGVPIYGYTF.

V and J are TRBV28 and TRBJ2-7, with 8 bases fitting TRBD1. The CDR3 runs to 16 residues. V was pared by 1 base and J by 3 bases, with 8 bases of the junction left unmatched. CDR1 is MDHEN and CDR2 is SYDVKM in the germline V gene. CDR3 residues: CASSLSSAGGLYEQYF. In DNA, the CDR3 is TGTGCCAGCAGTTTATCGTCGGCAGGGGGCCTCTACGAGCAGTACTTC.

This clone was counted once. V and J are TRBV5-8 and TRBJ1-5; 12 bases are a match to TRBD1. The CDR3 extends over 15 amino acids. Germline V gene data show CDR1 as SGHTS and CDR2 as YDEGEE. V was clipped by 3 bases and J by 3 bases; unmatched bases: 1. In nucleotides, the CDR3 is TGTGCCAGCAGCTGGGACAGGGGGCCCAATCAGCCCCAGCATTTT. Translating it yields CASSWDRGPNQPQHF.

J is TRBJ1-2 and V is TRBV29-1, with D possibly matching TRBD1 (5 bases). The germline gives CDR1 SQVTM, CDR2 ANQGSEA. CDR3 size: 14 residues. Trimming stripped 5 bases from V and 7 bases from J, with 20 bases between. This chain's CDR3 is CSVKGDYVLGGYTF. CDR3 in DNA: TGCAGCGTTAAAGGGGATTATGTCCTGGGTGGCTACACCTTC.

The J gene is TRBJ2-7, the V gene TRBV18; D perhaps matches TRBD1 (6 bases). V lost 0 bases and J 7 bases, leaving 19 bases between the germline ends. The CDR3 has 16 amino acids. The V gene's germline CDR1 is KGHSH and CDR2 LQKENI. This CDR3 reads CASSPPGTGSAGEQYF. Written as DNA, the CDR3 is TGTGCCAGCTCACCACCGGGCACAGGGAGTGCTGGAGAGCAGTACTTC.

This chain connects TRBV30 to TRBJ1-5; D is perhaps TRBD1 (6 bases). CDR3 length: 12 amino acids. From germline, CDR1 is GTSNPN and CDR2 SVGIG (reference sequence). V was trimmed by 5 bases and J by 6 bases, leaving 11 bases between them. In DNA, the CDR3 is TGTGCCTGGTCAGGGGAGGGTCAGCCCCAGCATTTT. Translated, it gives CAWSGEGQPQHF.

CDR3 region: CASSQSLAESYNEQFF. Here the CDR3 DNA reads TGTGCCAGCAGCCAAAGTCTAGCGGAGTCCTACAATGAGCAGTTCTTC. The rearrangement links TRBV28 to TRBJ2-1, with TRBD2 matching 7 bases. The CDR3 totals 16 residues. Germline CDR1 MDHEN, CDR2 SYDVKM. Trimming removed 6 bases from V and 1 base from J; junction bases left unmatched: 9.

J is TRBJ2-3 and V is TRBV28, with a weak D call TRBD2 (5 bases). Trimming pared 6 bases from V and 0 bases from J, leaving 16 bases between. Germline CDR1 MDHEN, CDR2 SYDVKM. The CDR3 loop spans 16 amino acids. This CDR3 is CASRSRGAASTDTQYF. CDR3 coding DNA: TGTGCCAGCAGAAGTCGTGGAGCGGCTAGCACAGATACGCAGTATTTT. The variable domain in full, completed from reference TRBV28 and TRBJ2-3, reads DVKVTQSSRYLVKRTGEKVFLECVQDMDHENMFWYRQDPGLGLRLIYFSYDVKMKEKGDIPEGYSVSREKKERFSLILESASTNQTSMYLCASRSRGAASTDTQYFGPGTRLTVL.

The rearrangement links TRBV12-3 or TRBV12-4 to TRBJ2-5; D remains ambiguous. Between the trimmed V and J ends, which lost 1 base and 4 bases, there was a span of 7 bases. The CDR3 extends over 13 amino acids. CDR3 in amino acids: CASSLGVGETQYF. Here the CDR3 DNA reads TGTGCCAGCAGTTTAGGGGTTGGAGAGACCCAGTACTTC.

The V and J genes are TRBV2 and TRBJ2-3; D possibly corresponds to TRBD1 (6 bases). V was cut by 8 bases and J by 1 base, with 10 bases left in between. The CDR3 totals 13 residues. Germline V gene lookup returns CDR1 SNHLY and CDR2 FYNNEI. This CDR3 is CASGRQGTDTQYF. DNA for the CDR3: TGTGCCAGCGGTAGACAGGGCACAGATACGCAGTATTTT.

V and J are TRBV2 and TRBJ1-2; D gene uncertain. V was clipped by 0 bases and J by 5 bases, with 10 bases between them. Germline CDR1 and CDR2: SNHLY and FYNNEI. The CDR3 loop spans 14 amino acids. Here the CDR3 reads CASSEAREGYGYTF. CDR3 DNA: TGTGCCAGCAGTGAAGCGCGTGAGGGATATGGCTACACCTTC.

The table lists this clone with a count of one. J is TRBJ2-1 and V is TRBV5-1, with TRBD1 identical over 8 bases. CDR1 SGHRS and CDR2 YFSETQ come from the germline V gene. The CDR3 contains 11 residues. V lost 3 bases, J lost 10 bases, and 0 bases stayed unmatched. The DNA for the CDR3 is TGCGCCAGCAGCTGGACAGGGGAGCAGTTCTTC. Amino acid sequence: CASSWTGEQFF.